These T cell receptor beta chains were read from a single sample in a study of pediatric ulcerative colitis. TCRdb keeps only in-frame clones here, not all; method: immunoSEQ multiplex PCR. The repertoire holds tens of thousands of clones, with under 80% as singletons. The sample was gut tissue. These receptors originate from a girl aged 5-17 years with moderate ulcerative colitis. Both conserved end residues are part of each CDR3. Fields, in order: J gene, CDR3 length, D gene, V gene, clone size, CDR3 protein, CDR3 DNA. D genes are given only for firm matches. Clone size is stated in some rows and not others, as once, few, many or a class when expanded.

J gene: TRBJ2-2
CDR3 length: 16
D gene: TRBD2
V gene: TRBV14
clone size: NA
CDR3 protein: CASRTSGISNTGELFF
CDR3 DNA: TGTGCCAGCAGGACTAGCGGGATATCGAACACCGGGGAGCTGTTTTTT

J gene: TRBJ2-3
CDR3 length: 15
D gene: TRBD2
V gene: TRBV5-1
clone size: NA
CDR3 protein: CASSLSGGGTDTQYF
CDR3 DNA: TGCGCCAGCAGCTTGAGCGGGGGTGGGACAGATACGCAGTATTTT

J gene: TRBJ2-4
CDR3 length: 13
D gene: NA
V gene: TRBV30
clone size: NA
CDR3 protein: CAWSVQLGNIQYF
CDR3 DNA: TGTGCCTGGAGTGTACAGCTAGGAAACATTCAGTACTTC

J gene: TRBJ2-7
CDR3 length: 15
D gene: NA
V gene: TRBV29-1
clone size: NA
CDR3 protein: CSVRLITGIAYEQYF
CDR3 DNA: TGCAGCGTTCGATTGATTACAGGGATCGCCTACGAGCAGTACTTC

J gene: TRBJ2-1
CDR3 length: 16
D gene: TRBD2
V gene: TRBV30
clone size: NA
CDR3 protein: CAWNLRAGGPYNEQFF
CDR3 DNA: TGTGCCTGGAATCTTCGAGCGGGAGGGCCCTACAATGAGCAGTTCTTC

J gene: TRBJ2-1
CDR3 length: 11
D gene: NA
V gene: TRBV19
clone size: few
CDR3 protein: CATSSYNEQFF
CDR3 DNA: TGTGCCACCAGCTCCTACAATGAGCAGTTCTTC

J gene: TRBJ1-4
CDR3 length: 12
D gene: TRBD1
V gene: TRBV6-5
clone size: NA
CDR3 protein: CASSRQGRKLFF
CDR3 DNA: TGTGCCAGCAGTCGACAGGGGAGAAAACTGTTTTTT

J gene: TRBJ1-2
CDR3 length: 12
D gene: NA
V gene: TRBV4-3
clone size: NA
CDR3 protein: CASRGVNYGYTF
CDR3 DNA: TGCGCCAGCCGGGGGGTTAACTATGGCTACACCTTC

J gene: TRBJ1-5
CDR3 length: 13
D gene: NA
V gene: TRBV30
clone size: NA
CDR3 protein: CAWSVGGNQPQHF
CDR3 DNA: TGTGCCTGGAGTGTGGGGGGAAATCAGCCCCAGCATTTT

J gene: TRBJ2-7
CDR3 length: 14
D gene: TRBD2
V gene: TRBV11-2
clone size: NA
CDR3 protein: CASSLGGSLYEQYF
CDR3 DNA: TGTGCCAGCAGCTTAGGCGGGAGCCTCTACGAGCAGTACTTC

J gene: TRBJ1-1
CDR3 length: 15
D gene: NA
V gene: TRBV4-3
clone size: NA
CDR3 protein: CASSPTGGRRTEAFF
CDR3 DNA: TGCGCCAGCAGCCCAACCGGGGGCAGGCGGACTGAAGCTTTCTTT

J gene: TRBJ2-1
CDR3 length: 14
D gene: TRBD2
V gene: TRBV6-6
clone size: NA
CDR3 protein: CASSRTSGSQEQFF
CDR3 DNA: TGTGCCAGCAGTCGGACTAGCGGGAGTCAGGAGCAGTTCTTC

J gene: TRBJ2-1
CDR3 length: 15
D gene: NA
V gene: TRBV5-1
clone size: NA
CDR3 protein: CASSLSLLTYNEQFF
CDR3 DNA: TGCGCCAGCAGCTTGTCTCTACTAACCTACAATGAGCAGTTCTTC

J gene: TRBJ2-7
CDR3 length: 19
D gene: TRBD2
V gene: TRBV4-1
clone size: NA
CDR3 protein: CASSQDSLAGGPIAYEQYF
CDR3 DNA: TGCGCCAGCAGCCAAGATTCTCTAGCGGGAGGGCCGATAGCCTACGAGCAGTACTTC

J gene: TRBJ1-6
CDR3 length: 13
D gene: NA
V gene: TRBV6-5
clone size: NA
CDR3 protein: CASSYSGLTPLHF
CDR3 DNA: TGTGCCAGCAGTTACTCTGGGCTAACACCCCTCCACTTT

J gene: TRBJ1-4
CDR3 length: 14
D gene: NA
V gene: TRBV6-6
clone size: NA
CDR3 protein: CASSPASRGEKLFF
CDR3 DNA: TGTGCCAGCAGCCCGGCCTCCCGCGGTGAAAAACTGTTTTTT

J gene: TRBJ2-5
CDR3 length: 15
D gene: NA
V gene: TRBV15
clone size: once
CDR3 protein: CATSGGQPGAETQYF
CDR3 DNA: TGTGCCACCAGCGGAGGACAGCCCGGGGCAGAGACCCAGTACTTC

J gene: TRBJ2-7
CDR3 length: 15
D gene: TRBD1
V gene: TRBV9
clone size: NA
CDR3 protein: CASSATGGLVYEQYF
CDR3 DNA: TGTGCCAGCAGCGCCACAGGGGGTTTAGTCTACGAGCAGTACTTC

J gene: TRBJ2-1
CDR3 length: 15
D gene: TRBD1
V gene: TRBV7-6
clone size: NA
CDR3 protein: CASSEGQALYNEQFF
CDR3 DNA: TGTGCCAGCAGCGAGGGACAGGCTCTCTACAATGAGCAGTTCTTC

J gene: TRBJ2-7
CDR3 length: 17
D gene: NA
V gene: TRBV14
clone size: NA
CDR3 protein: CASSQDLGAGPLYEQYF
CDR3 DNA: TGTGCCAGCAGCCAAGATTTAGGAGCAGGGCCCCTCTACGAGCAGTACTTC

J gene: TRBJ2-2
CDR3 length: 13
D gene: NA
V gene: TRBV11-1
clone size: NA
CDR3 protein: CASSTGQGGELFF
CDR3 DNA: TGTGCCAGCTCCACGGGCCAGGGAGGGGAGCTGTTTTTT

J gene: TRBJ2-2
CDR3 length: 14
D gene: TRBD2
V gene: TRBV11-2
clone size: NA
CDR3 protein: CASSNSGRAGELFF
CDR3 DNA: TGTGCCAGCAGCAATAGCGGGAGGGCCGGGGAGCTGTTTTTT

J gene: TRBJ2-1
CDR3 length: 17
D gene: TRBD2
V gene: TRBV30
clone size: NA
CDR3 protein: CAWSGSELAGVAGEQFF
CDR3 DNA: TGTGCCTGGAGCGGATCCGAACTAGCGGGAGTTGCGGGTGAGCAGTTCTTC

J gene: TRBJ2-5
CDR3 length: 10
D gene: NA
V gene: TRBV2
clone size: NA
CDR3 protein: CASSEETQYF
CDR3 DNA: TGTGCCAGCAGTGAAGAGACCCAGTACTTC

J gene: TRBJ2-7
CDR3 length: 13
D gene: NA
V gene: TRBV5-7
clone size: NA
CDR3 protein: CASSLVYSYEQYF
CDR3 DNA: TGTGCCAGCAGCTTGGTGTATTCCTACGAGCAGTACTTC

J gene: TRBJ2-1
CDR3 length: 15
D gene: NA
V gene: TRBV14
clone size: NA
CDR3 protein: CASSPGAYEWYEQFF
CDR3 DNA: TGTGCCAGCAGCCCTGGGGCTTACGAGTGGTATGAGCAGTTCTTC

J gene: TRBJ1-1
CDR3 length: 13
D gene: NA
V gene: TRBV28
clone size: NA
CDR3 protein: CASSPPRGGEALF
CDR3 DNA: TGTGCCAGCAGTCCACCTCGGGGGGGTGAAGCTCTCTTT

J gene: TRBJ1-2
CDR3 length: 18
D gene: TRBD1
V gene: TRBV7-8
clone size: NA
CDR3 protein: CASSQTRTGSFLSYGYTF
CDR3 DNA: TGTGCCAGCAGCCAAACGCGGACAGGGAGTTTCCTTTCGTATGGCTACACCTTC

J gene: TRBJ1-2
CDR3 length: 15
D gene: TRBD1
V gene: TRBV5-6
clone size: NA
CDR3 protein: CASSRNRGAQGGYTF
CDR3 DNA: TGTGCCAGCAGCCGGAACAGGGGAGCTCAGGGTGGCTACACCTTC

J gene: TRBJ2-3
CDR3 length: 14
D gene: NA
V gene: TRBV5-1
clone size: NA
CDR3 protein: CASSFRINTDTQYF
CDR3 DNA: TGCGCCAGCAGCTTTCGGATAAACACAGATACGCAGTATTTT

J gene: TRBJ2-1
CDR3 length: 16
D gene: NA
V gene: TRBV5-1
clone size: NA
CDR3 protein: CASSFSGTPSYNEQFF
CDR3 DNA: TGCGCCAGCAGCTTCTCCGGGACACCGAGCTACAATGAGCAGTTCTTC

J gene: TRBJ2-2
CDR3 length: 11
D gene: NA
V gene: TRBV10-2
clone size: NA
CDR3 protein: CATSDTGELFF
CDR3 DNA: TGCGCCACCTCAGACACCGGGGAGCTGTTTTTT

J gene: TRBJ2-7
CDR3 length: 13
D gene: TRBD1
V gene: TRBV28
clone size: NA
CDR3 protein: CATRRTGLHEQYF
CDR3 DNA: TGTGCCACCCGACGGACAGGGTTGCACGAGCAGTACTTC

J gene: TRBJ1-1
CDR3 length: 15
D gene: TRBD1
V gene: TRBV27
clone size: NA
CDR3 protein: CASSLKGTANTEAFF
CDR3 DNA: TGTGCCAGCAGTCTAAAAGGGACAGCGAACACTGAAGCTTTCTTT

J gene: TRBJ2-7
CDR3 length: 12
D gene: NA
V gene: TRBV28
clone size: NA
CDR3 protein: CASREEGGEQYF
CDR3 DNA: TGTGCCAGCAGGGAGGAAGGGGGCGAGCAGTACTTC

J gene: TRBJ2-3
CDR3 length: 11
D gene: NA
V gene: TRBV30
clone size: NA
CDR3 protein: CAWSRPDTQYF
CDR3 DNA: TGTGCCTGGAGTAGGCCAGATACGCAGTATTTT

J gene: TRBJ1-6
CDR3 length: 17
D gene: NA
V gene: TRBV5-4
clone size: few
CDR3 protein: CASSLDGQSSYNSPLHF
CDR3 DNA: TGTGCCAGCAGCTTGGACGGACAGAGCTCCTATAATTCACCCCTCCACTTT

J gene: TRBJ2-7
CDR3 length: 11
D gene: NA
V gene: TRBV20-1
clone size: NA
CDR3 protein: CSVRTAYEQYF
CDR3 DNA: TGCAGTGTCCGGACGGCCTACGAGCAGTACTTC

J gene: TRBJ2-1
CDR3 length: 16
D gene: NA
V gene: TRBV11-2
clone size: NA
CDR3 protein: CASSPLGGRHYNEQFF
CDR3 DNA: TGTGCCAGCAGCCCCTTGGGCGGGCGCCACTACAATGAGCAGTTCTTC

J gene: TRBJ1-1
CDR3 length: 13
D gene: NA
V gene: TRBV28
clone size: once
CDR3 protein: CASSLGVGTEAFF
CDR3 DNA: TGTGCCAGCAGTTTGGGGGTAGGGACTGAAGCTTTCTTT

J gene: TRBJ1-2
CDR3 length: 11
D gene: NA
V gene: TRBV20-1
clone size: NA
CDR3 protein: CSASRVHGYTF
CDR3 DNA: TGCAGTGCTAGCAGGGTGCACGGCTACACCTTC

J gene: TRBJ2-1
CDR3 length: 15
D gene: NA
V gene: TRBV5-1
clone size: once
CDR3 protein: CASSLGLDSYNEQFF
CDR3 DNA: TGCGCCAGCAGCTTGGGCTTGGACTCCTACAATGAGCAGTTCTTC

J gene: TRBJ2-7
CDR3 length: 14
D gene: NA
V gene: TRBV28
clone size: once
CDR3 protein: CASNFQPGEGEQYF
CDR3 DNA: TGTGCCAGCAACTTCCAGCCGGGGGAAGGGGAGCAGTACTTC

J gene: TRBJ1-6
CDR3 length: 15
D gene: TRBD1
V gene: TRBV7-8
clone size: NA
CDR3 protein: CASSLDRVKRSPLHF
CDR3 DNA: TGTGCCAGCAGCCTGGACAGGGTAAAACGCTCACCCCTCCACTTT

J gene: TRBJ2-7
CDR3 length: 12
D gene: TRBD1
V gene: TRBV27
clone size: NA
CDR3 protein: CASRDRGDEQYF
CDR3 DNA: TGTGCCAGCAGAGACAGGGGTGACGAGCAGTACTTC